This paragraph reports one T cell receptor beta chain. What it binds is unknown. This specimen comes from a study of T cells in Graves' hyperthyroidism and ophthalmopathy. Findings of the study overall: The model's output predicted ophthalmopathy at a median of roughly 6 months prior to onset.

RNA transcripts gave rise to amplified TCR beta CDR3 regions. TCR CDR3 regions were first amplified by RT-PCR with HTBI primers. TCRdb ran MiXCR on the multiplex PCR reads and lists one entry per CDR3 protein. The sample has some 250,000 distinct CDR3 sequences; 15% are singletons. V was trimmed by 5 bases and J by 0 bases, leaving 14 bases between them. Germline V gives CDR1 MNHEY, CDR2 SMNVEV (reference sequence). The CDR3 loop spans 15 amino acids. The V gene is TRBV27, the J gene TRBJ2-7; perhaps TRBD2 as D (5 bases). The source is a woman aged 45 to 65 with Graves' hyperthyroidism that later progressed to Graves' ophthalmopathy. Source material: blood. CDR3 bases: TGTGCCAGCAGTCCCGGCGGACTCGCCTCCTACGAGCAGTACTTC. It encodes CASSPGGLASYEQYF.